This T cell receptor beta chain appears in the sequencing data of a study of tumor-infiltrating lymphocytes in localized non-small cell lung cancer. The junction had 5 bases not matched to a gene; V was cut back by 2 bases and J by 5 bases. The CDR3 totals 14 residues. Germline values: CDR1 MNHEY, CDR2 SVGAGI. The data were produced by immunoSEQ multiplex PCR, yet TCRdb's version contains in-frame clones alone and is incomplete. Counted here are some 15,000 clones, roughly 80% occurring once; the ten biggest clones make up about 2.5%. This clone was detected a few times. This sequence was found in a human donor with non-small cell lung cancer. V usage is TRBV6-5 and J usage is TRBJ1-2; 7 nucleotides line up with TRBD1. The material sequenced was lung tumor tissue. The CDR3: CASSYRAGGYGYTF. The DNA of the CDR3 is TGTGCCAGCAGTTACCGGGCAGGGGGGTATGGCTACACCTTC.